Given below is one T cell receptor beta chain in context. Its specificity is not known. The sample is drawn from a study of T cell repertoires and HLA-DP antigens. At the level of the study: In vitro CD4+ alloreactivity was against HeLa-presented HLA-DP. DNA input averaged around 200 ng in sorted CD137+CD4+ and roughly 1,300 ng in pre-culture CD4+. One alloantigen had 9 to 11 groove amino acid differences from self, the other one.

CD4+ T cells, purified by negative selection, averaged roughly 98% purity. Produced via immunoSEQ multiplex PCR; TCRdb's table is partial and in-frame only. Here the sample spans some 89,000 clones, about 89% being singletons. Sequencing was done on a sample of CD4+ T cells from PBMCs. The source of this sequence is a man aged 45-60 years in good health and CMV-seronegative.

CDR3 protein: CASSLSGRSYEQFF. The CDR3, as DNA: TGTGCCAGCAGCCTAAGCGGGAGGTCGTATGAGCAGTTCTTC. The chain recombines TRBV9 with TRBJ2-1; 9 nucleotides align to TRBD2. Germline CDR1 SGDLS, CDR2 YYNGEE. The ends lost 4 bases at V and 8 bases at J; junction bases unmatched: 7. CDR3 length equals 14 residues.